Below, 18 T cell receptor beta chains from the same sample are listed, as sequenced in a study of blood T cell repertoires in COVID-19 (TCRdb year 2020). The library came from the immunoSEQ multiplex PCR assay. TCRdb's version of the immuneACCESS table is confined to in-frame rearrangements and falls short of the full clone set. An unresolved V gene accounts for under half of the shortfall where checked; the remainder is of unknown origin. Present in this sample are roughly 84,000 clones, around 75% of which were seen just once. In total, the top ten clones hold about 4.2% of the sample. What was sequenced was peripheral blood. Receptor source: a woman aged 45-65 years with acute or convalescent COVID-19.

The rearrangement joins TRBV28 to TRBJ2-1, with TRBD2 identical over 7 bases. Germline CDR1 reads MDHEN; CDR2 reads SYDVKM. J gave up 5 bases and V 6 bases, and 7 bases lay outside the gene matches. This CDR3 contains 14 residues. The CDR3 sequence: CASRESGVHNEQFF. In DNA form, the CDR3 reads TGTGCCAGCAGGGAAAGCGGGGTCCACAATGAGCAGTTCTTC.

V and J are TRBV2 and TRBJ1-6; 10 nucleotides line up with TRBD1. V lost 2 bases to trimming and J lost 7 bases; unmatched junction nucleotides: 2. Germline assignment: CDR1 SNHLY and CDR2 FYNNEI. The CDR3 sequence is 15 residues long. CDR3 sequence reads: CASSEMGQGNSPLHF. The DNA for the CDR3 is TGTGCCAGCAGTGAAATGGGACAGGGGAATTCACCCCTCCACTTT.

This chain connects TRBV2 to TRBJ2-5; a weak D match, TRBD1 (5 bases). Germline V gives CDR1 SNHLY, CDR2 FYNNEI. The CDR3 is 14 residues long. V gave up 8 bases and J gave up 2 bases, with 15 bases separating them. The CDR3 DNA reads as TGTGCCAGCGAAAGGGGCGCGGCGCAAGAGACCCAGTACTTC. This encodes CASERGAAQETQYF. The variable domain in full, with the rest retrieved from reference TRBV2 and TRBJ2-5, is EPEVTQTPSHQVTQMGQEVILRCVPISNHLYFYWYRQILGQKVEFLVSFYNNEISEKSEIFDDQFSVERPDGSNFTLKIRSTKLEDSAMYFCASERGAAQETQYFGPGTRLLVL.

As regards this clone: The sample contains more than one DNA sequence encoding this CDR3. This chain joins TRBV12-3 or TRBV12-4 and TRBJ1-2; 7 bases align to TRBD1. The CDR3 has 13 residues. V shed 5 bases, J shed 4 bases, and the junction held 4 bases outside the gene matches. The CDR3 nucleotides are TGTGCCAGCAGTCGATCAGGGGGCTATGGCTACACCTTC. Translated: CASSRSGGYGYTF.

The J gene is TRBJ2-7, the V gene TRBV29-1; 10 bases fit TRBD2. The V and J ends lost 6 bases and 3 bases, in that order; junction bases with no gene match: 5. Germline V CDR1 and CDR2: SQVTM, ANQGSEA. This CDR3 comprises 13 residues. Here the CDR3 reads CSVVAGGRYEQYF. The CDR3 bases are TGCAGCGTAGTAGCGGGGGGCCGCTACGAGCAGTACTTC.

V and J are TRBV2 and TRBJ1-5, with a possible D match to TRBD1 (6 bases). The V end lost 6 bases, the J end lost 0 bases, and 12 bases lay between the germline ends. CDR3 length: 15 residues. CDR1 is SNHLY, CDR2 FYNNEI, per germline. The DNA for the CDR3 is TGTGCCAGCAGCCGGGACACATATAGCAATCAGCCCCAGCATTTT. Its protein product is CASSRDTYSNQPQHF. The whole variable domain, remainder taken from reference TRBV2 and TRBJ1-5, is EPEVTQTPSHQVTQMGQEVILRCVPISNHLYFYWYRQILGQKVEFLVSFYNNEISEKSEIFDDQFSVERPDGSNFTLKIRSTKLEDSAMYFCASSRDTYSNQPQHFGDGTRLSIL.

This clone has just a few counts. The chain combines TRBV4-3 with TRBJ2-3, with TRBD2 matching over 7 bases. Germline CDR1 is LGHNA and CDR2 is YSLEER. With 0 bases clipped from V and 5 bases from J, the junction kept 5 bases outside the gene matches. There are 15 residues in the CDR3. CDR3 nucleotide sequence: TGCGCCAGCAGCCAAGATAGGCTAGCGGTAGATACGCAGTATTTT. Amino acid sequence: CASSQDRLAVDTQYF.

This clone appeared a single time. The chain uses TRBV5-1 and TRBJ2-7, with D perhaps matching TRBD1 (6 bases). The CDR3 is 15 amino acids. Germline V gene sequence: CDR1 SGHRS, CDR2 YFSETQ. Trimming took off 4 bases at V and 2 bases at J, with 16 bases between the two ends. The chain's CDR3 is CASSTAGTNPYEQYF. CDR3 DNA sequence: TGCGCCAGCAGCACCGCCGGGACAAACCCCTACGAGCAGTACTTC. Drawing the rest from reference TRBV5-1 and TRBJ2-7, the complete variable domain is KAGVTQTPRYLIKTRGQQVTLSCSPISGHRSVSWYQQTPGQGLQFLFEYFSETQRNKGNFPGRFSGRQFSNSRSEMNVSTLELGDSALYLCASSTAGTNPYEQYFGPGTRLTVT.

The chain joins TRBV5-1 to TRBJ1-2; 8 bases map to TRBD1. The V and J ends lost 0 bases and 6 bases, in that order; junction bases with no gene match: 4. In germline, CDR1 is SGHRS, CDR2 YFSETQ. CDR3 size: 14 residues. CDR3 sequence reads: CASSLVVTGDGYTF. Here the CDR3 DNA reads TGCGCCAGCAGCTTGGTCGTGACAGGGGATGGCTACACCTTC.

The gene calls are TRBV5-1 and TRBJ1-1, with TRBD1 matching over 10 bases. Germline V gene data show CDR1 as SGHRS and CDR2 as YFSETQ. Unmatched junction bases numbered 15, after V lost 4 bases and J lost 6 bases. The CDR3 covers 17 residues. The chain's CDR3 is CASSLGDGTGVGAEAFF. CDR3 nucleotides: TGCGCCAGCAGCCTTGGAGATGGGACAGGGGTGGGCGCTGAAGCTTTCTTT.

The rearrangement links TRBV19 to TRBJ2-7; TRBD1 aligns across 7 bases. With V trimmed by 5 bases and J by 0 bases, 7 bases remained unmatched. The CDR3 sequence is 15 residues long. Germline V gene lookup returns CDR1 LNHDA and CDR2 SQIVND (reference sequence). CDR3 in DNA: TGTGCCAGTAGTCGGGACAGCCCGAGCTCCTACGAGCAGTACTTC. Encoded protein: CASSRDSPSSYEQYF.

The chain recombines TRBV2 with TRBJ2-3; 7 bases map to TRBD1. Germline trimming cut 3 bases from V and 6 bases from J; bases unmatched to any gene: 9. Germline V lookup: CDR1 SNHLY, CDR2 FYNNEI. The CDR3 runs 15 residues. This chain's CDR3 is CASSDFGTGEDTQYF. The CDR3, as DNA: TGTGCCAGCAGTGATTTCGGAACAGGGGAGGATACGCAGTATTTT.

The V call is TRBV2, the J call TRBJ2-3; TRBD2 agrees at 10 bases. The germline gives CDR1 SNHLY, CDR2 FYNNEI. Trimming at V came to 4 bases and at J to 0 bases, leaving 13 bases not matched to a gene. The CDR3 has 19 residues. CDR3 sequence (DNA): TGTGCCAGCAGTGTAACCCCTAGCGGGGGTTATCTGAGCACAGATACGCAGTATTTT. Translated: CASSVTPSGGYLSTDTQYF. Drawing the rest from reference TRBV2 and TRBJ2-3, the complete variable domain is EPEVTQTPSHQVTQMGQEVILRCVPISNHLYFYWYRQILGQKVEFLVSFYNNEISEKSEIFDDQFSVERPDGSNFTLKIRSTKLEDSAMYFCASSVTPSGGYLSTDTQYFGPGTRLTVL.

The V gene is TRBV5-1, the J gene TRBJ2-7, with 11 bases that match TRBD1. Losses at the gene ends were 3 bases for V and 3 bases for J; bases not matched to a gene: 5. In germline, CDR1 is SGHRS, CDR2 YFSETQ. There are 15 residues in the CDR3. CDR3 in amino acids: CASSWDRGAHYEQYF. The CDR3 bases are TGCGCCAGCAGCTGGGACAGGGGGGCCCACTACGAGCAGTACTTC.

V is TRBV20-1 and J is TRBJ1-5; TRBD1 is a possible D gene (5 bases). The CDR3 length is 15 residues. With 3 bases removed from V and 4 bases from J, the gap between germline ends came to 16 bases. The germline gives CDR1 DFQATT, CDR2 SNEGSKA (reference sequence). The CDR3 reads CSASWRGKGNQPQHF. The DNA of the CDR3 is TGCAGTGCTAGTTGGAGGGGAAAGGGAAATCAGCCCCAGCATTTT.

The chain couples TRBV15 to TRBJ2-3, with D possibly TRBD1 on 6 matching bases. This CDR3 contains 14 residues. V lost 4 bases, J lost 7 bases, and 15 bases lay in between. CDR1 is LNHNV and CDR2 is YYDKDF in the germline V gene (reference sequence). The CDR3 sequence is CATSTGTTSYTQYF. The CDR3 region has the DNA TGTGCCACCAGCACCGGGACAACCAGCTATACGCAGTATTTT.

The chain recombines TRBV19 with TRBJ1-2; 7 bases agree with TRBD1. This CDR3 is built from 14 residues. J gave up 6 bases and V 7 bases, and 11 bases lay outside the gene matches. From germline, CDR1 is LNHDA and CDR2 SQIVND (reference sequence). The CDR3 DNA follows: TGTGCCAGTAACCCAGGGGGTAGGATGGATGGCTACACCTTC. This translates into CASNPGGRMDGYTF.

This chain uses TRBV11-2 with TRBJ1-1; weak D call: TRBD1 (6 bases). Germline V gene lookup returns CDR1 SGHAT and CDR2 FQNNGV. The CDR3 sequence is 15 residues long. Trimming took off 2 bases at V and 1 base at J, with 11 bases between the two ends. CDR3 nucleotides: TGTGCCAGCAGCTTAACAGGGCAGGCGAACACTGAAGCTTTCTTT. Translating it yields CASSLTGQANTEAFF. The whole variable domain, filled in from reference TRBV11-2 and TRBJ1-1, reads EAGVAQSPRYKIIEKRQSVAFWCNPISGHATLYWYQQILGQGPKLLIQFQNNGVVDDSQLPKDRFSAERLKGVDSTLKIQPAKLEDSAVYLCASSLTGQANTEAFFGQGTRLTVV.